This T cell receptor beta chain emerged from a study of blood T cell repertoires in COVID-19. About the research overall: T cells, B-cell-depleted T cells, or PBMCs supplied cDNA or gDNA.

The V segment lost 6 bases and the J segment 2 bases; nucleotides outside the gene matches: 13. Germline V gene sequence: CDR1 SGHTS, CDR2 YDEGEE. The CDR3 totals 18 residues. Cohort 3 recovery required two negative PCRs, clearance, or symptom resolution. The repertoire was sequenced with immunoSEQ multiplex PCR; TCRdb's copy has only in-frame clones and lacks some. Among hundreds of thousands of clones listed, more than 75% were seen once. The source is a woman in her forties or fifties who had recovered from COVID-19. This sequence joins TRBV5-8 and TRBJ1-5; 11 bases align to TRBD1. The sequenced sample consisted of PBMCs or T cells enriched from blood (not recorded which). CDR3 sequence (DNA): TGTGCCAGCAAGGGGGACAGGGGGGGTATTTTCGGCAATCAGCCCCAGCATTTT. Its protein product is CASKGDRGGIFGNQPQHF.